This TCR beta chain stems from a study of shared clonotypes between healthy human individuals. Whole-study context: The study drew on a couple of women and a few men aged 18 to 49 as donors.

Findings and limits, study-wide: As a rule, naive subsets had a larger estimated richness than memory subsets.

With respect to this clone: Its matching antigen is unknown.

The V and J ends lost 0 bases and 12 bases, in that order; junction bases with no gene match: 5. The CDR3 is made up of 12 amino acids. Germline-derived CDR1 and CDR2 are MNHNY and SVGAGI (reference sequence). Libraries were prepared by immunoSEQ multiplex PCR; TCRdb keeps only in-frame clonotypes and omits some of them. The table shows around 600,000 clones, with less than 98% occurring only once. The chain combines TRBV6-6 with TRBJ2-7; 7 positions agree with TRBD2. This clonotype was obtained from a woman younger than 45 in good health. Sequenced material: naive CD4+ T cells sorted from blood. Subset reported: CD45RA+ positively selected. The CDR3 loop reads CASSYSGREGYF. The CDR3 nucleotides are TGTGCCAGCAGTTACTCGGGGAGGGAGGGGTACTTC.